Each of the 31 T cell receptor beta chains below was sequenced from the same sample in a study of blood T cells in healthy people across ages. The second PCR ran roughly 7 to 11 cycles with a sample-barcoded 5' primer and J-beta primers. One entry per CDR3 protein results from TCRdb running MiXCR on the 5' RACE reads. Counted here are fewer than 800,000 distinct CDR3 sequences, under 25% occurring once; the ten biggest clones make up more than 3%. The sample comprised blood. These receptors were collected from a man in his 70s in good health.

The V gene is TRBV27, the J gene TRBJ1-5; D is ambiguous. Germline CDR1 MNHEY, CDR2 SMNVEV (reference sequence). With 2 bases removed from V and 0 bases from J, the gap between germline ends came to 5 bases. CDR3 length equals 14 residues. CDR3 sequence: CASSLQASNQPQHF. CDR3 in DNA: TGTGCCAGCAGTTTACAGGCTAGCAATCAGCCCCAGCATTTT.

This clonotype was counted many times. The V call is TRBV6-6, the J call TRBJ2-7, with a tentative D call TRBD1 (6 bases). V lost 2 bases and J lost 7, with 12 bases in between. CDR3 length: 13 residues. Germline V lookup: CDR1 MNHNY, CDR2 SVGAGI (reference sequence). The CDR3: CASSYRGYREQYF. CDR3 sequence (DNA): TGTGCCAGCAGTTACAGGGGGTACCGGGAGCAGTACTTC.

This clonotype came up once. This rearrangement joins TRBV7-6 to TRBJ2-7; D may match TRBD1 or TRBD2 (5 bases each). Germline V gene lookup returns CDR1 SGHVS and CDR2 FNYEAQ. The CDR3 contains 13 residues. Trimming stripped 6 bases from V and 6 bases from J, with 15 bases between. CDR3 DNA sequence: TGTGCCAGCAGTCGGGATGGGGGTCTCGAGCAGTACTTC. It is translated as CASSRDGGLEQYF. Full variable domain (outside the CDR3, taken from reference TRBV7-6 and TRBJ2-7): GAGVSQSPRYKVTKRGQDVALRCDPISGHVSLYWYRQALGQGPEFLTYFNYEAQQDKSGLPNDRFSAERPEGSISTLTIQRTEQRDSAMYRCASSRDGGLEQYFGPGTRLTVT.

This chain uses TRBV12-3 or TRBV12-4 with TRBJ1-1, with D hard to call. This CDR3 is 12 amino acids long. V lost 3 bases and J lost 4, with 6 bases in between. CDR3 DNA: TGTGCCAGCAGTTTTAGGGTCACTGAAGCTTTCTTT. It encodes CASSFRVTEAFF.

This clonotype was seen more than once but under ten times. J is TRBJ2-5 and V is TRBV20-1; a possible D gene is TRBD1 (6 bases). The assigned J gene may be wrong: the sequence end matches TRBJ2-1 better. The CDR3 is made up of 13 amino acids. Per the germline V gene, CDR1 is DFQATT and CDR2 is SNEGSKA (reference sequence). CDR3 in DNA: TGCAGTGCTACTGATGACAGGCAGATTGGGCAGTTCTTC. This codes for CSATDDRQIGQFF.

The genes are TRBV10-3 and TRBJ2-5; D gene unclear. The J call is doubtful: the DNA matches TRBJ2-1 better. The CDR3 extends over 12 amino acids. The germline V gene encodes CDR1 ENHRY and CDR2 SYGVKD. CDR3 sequence: CAIRTPGNEQFF. CDR3 coding DNA: TGTGCCATCAGAACGCCCGGGAATGAGCAGTTCTTC.

CDR3 DNA sequence: TGTGCCAGCAGCCTAATAGCGGGAGGGCCCTACAATGAGCAGTTCTTC. Protein: CASSLIAGGPYNEQFF. This chain joins TRBV3-1 and TRBJ2-1; TRBD2 agrees at 11 bases. Germline CDR1 is LGHDT and CDR2 is YNNKEL (reference sequence). The V segment lost 4 bases and the J segment 2 bases; nucleotides outside the gene matches: 4. This CDR3 region has 16 residues.

This clonotype has only a few counts. V is TRBV5-1 and J is TRBJ2-7; D gene unclear. The CDR3 runs to 16 residues. Per germline, CDR1 SGHRS and CDR2 YFSETQ. The V gene lost 0 bases and the J gene lost 0 bases, with 13 bases spanning the gap. The CDR3 DNA follows: TGCGCCAGCAGCTTGGGAGTCGGGCGTCTCTCCTACGAGCAGTACTTC. Encoded protein: CASSLGVGRLSYEQYF. The entire variable domain, with the rest obtained from reference TRBV5-1 and TRBJ2-7, is as follows: KAGVTQTPRYLIKTRGQQVTLSCSPISGHRSVSWYQQTPGQGLQFLFEYFSETQRNKGNFPGRFSGRQFSNSRSEMNVSTLELGDSALYLCASSLGVGRLSYEQYFGPGTRLTVT.

This sequence joins TRBV20-1 and TRBJ1-3; 7 bases map to TRBD1. V lost 0 bases, J lost 3 bases, and 5 bases stayed unmatched. From germline, CDR1 is DFQATT and CDR2 SNEGSKA (reference sequence). This CDR3 has 15 amino acids. CDR3 loop: CSAREMTGSGNTIYF. The CDR3 coding sequence is TGCAGTGCTAGAGAGATGACAGGGAGTGGAAACACCATATATTTT.

This clonotype has only a few counts. V and J are TRBV4-1 and TRBJ2-5; D is perhaps TRBD2 (6 bases). CDR1 and CDR2 from the germline V gene are MGHRA and YSYEKL. The CDR3 totals 14 residues. The V end was cut by 3 bases, the J end by 4 bases, with 12 bases between. The CDR3 sequence is CASSHPTSRETQYF. The CDR3 region has the DNA TGCGCCAGCAGCCACCCGACTAGTAGAGAGACCCAGTACTTC.

The V and J genes are TRBV7-9 and TRBJ2-7; the D gene is possibly TRBD1 (7 bases). There are 15 residues in the CDR3. The germline V gene has CDR1 SEHNR and CDR2 FQNEAQ (reference sequence). V gave up 3 bases and J gave up 2 bases, with 14 bases separating them. The CDR3 spells CASSLTDRRAYEQYF. The DNA for the CDR3 is TGTGCCAGCAGCTTGACGGACAGGAGGGCCTACGAGCAGTACTTC.

The V gene is TRBV7-2, the J gene TRBJ2-1, with 11 positions matching TRBD1. Judging by the DNA end, TRBJ2-7 fits better; the J call may be wrong. This CDR3 has 13 amino acids. Germline CDR1 reads SGHTA; CDR2 reads FQGNSA. CDR3 coding DNA: TGTGCCAGCTCCGGACAGGGGGCTTGGGAGCAGTACTTC. Protein: CASSGQGAWEQYF.

The CDR3 spells CASSRLAGGTSYNEQFF. In DNA form, the CDR3 reads TGTGCCAGCAGCCGACTAGCGGGAGGTACCTCCTACAATGAGCAGTTCTTC. The chain joins TRBV3-1 to TRBJ2-1, with 13 bases aligning to TRBD2. The germline V gene has CDR1 LGHDT and CDR2 YNNKEL (reference sequence). Trimming cost V 4 bases and J 0 bases; bases outside gene matches: 3. The CDR3 is 17 amino acids.

This sequence joins TRBV20-1 and TRBJ2-5; D is uncertain. Looked up from germline, CDR1 is DFQATT and CDR2 is SNEGSKA (reference sequence). The CDR3 length is 14 residues. Trimming removed 0 bases at V and 7 bases at J, with 15 bases between. In DNA, the CDR3 is TGCAGTGCTAGAGAGCAGAAACCTAGAGGGACCCAGTACTTC. Amino acid sequence: CSAREQKPRGTQYF.

This clonotype was counted between two and nine times. The chain is built from TRBV19 and TRBJ2-6; 9 nucleotides align to TRBD1. Trimming at V came to 7 bases and at J to 0 bases, leaving 7 bases not matched to a gene. This CDR3 is 17 amino acids long. CDR1 is LNHDA and CDR2 is SQIVND in the germline V gene (reference sequence). The CDR3 spells CASIPGQGRSGANVLTF. The CDR3 nucleotides are TGTGCCAGTATCCCGGGACAGGGACGCTCTGGGGCCAACGTCCTGACTTTC.

The rearrangement links TRBV11-2 to TRBJ2-5, with TRBD1 matching 8 bases. The J call may be wrong; the DNA end is better matched by TRBJ2-1. Germline assignment: CDR1 SGHAT and CDR2 FQNNGV. This CDR3 spans 16 amino acids. CDR3 sequence: CASSLGGTGIGREQFF. The CDR3 region has the DNA TGTGCCAGCAGCTTAGGGGGGACAGGAATCGGCCGTGAGCAGTTCTTC.

This clonotype was recorded a few times. The chain links TRBV27 to TRBJ2-7; 13 nucleotides line up with TRBD2. CDR1 MNHEY and CDR2 SMNVEV come from the germline V gene (reference sequence). The J segment lost 4 bases and the V segment lost 2 bases, leaving 8 bases of the junction unmatched. This CDR3 region has 17 residues. The CDR3: CASSLGTSGIIVYEQYF. The CDR3 nucleotides are TGTGCCAGCAGTTTAGGGACTAGCGGGATAATCGTTTACGAGCAGTACTTC.

The chain carries TRBV10-3 and TRBJ2-5; 9 bases are shared with TRBD1. Germline CDR1 ENHRY, CDR2 SYGVKD. This CDR3 region has 14 residues. The trim removed 6 bases at V and 3 bases at J, leaving 5 bases unmatched. DNA of the CDR3: TGTGCCATCAGCGCACAGGGGGCGGAAGAGACCCAGTACTTC. It codes for CAISAQGAEETQYF.

The chain has TRBV29-1 and TRBJ1-5; D gene uncertain. The V and J ends lost 4 bases and 0 bases respectively, with 7 bases between them. The germline CDR1 and CDR2 sequences are SQVTM and ANQGSEA. The CDR3 is made up of 13 amino acids. CDR3 bases: TGCAGCGTTGGGGGTTATAGCAATCAGCCCCAGCATTTT. Amino acids: CSVGGYSNQPQHF.

This clonotype was detected a few times. The rearrangement joins TRBV18 to TRBJ2-3; D remains ambiguous. The germline V gene encodes CDR1 KGHSH and CDR2 LQKENI. There are 13 residues in the CDR3. Trimming stripped 6 bases from V and 3 bases from J, with 10 bases between. The CDR3, as DNA: TGTGCCAGCTCGACTGAAACAACAGATACGCAGTATTTT. Residues: CASSTETTDTQYF.

This clonotype has only a few counts. Written as DNA, the CDR3 is TGCAGTGCTAGAGGGACAGGGCAGTACGAGCAGTACTTC. Translated, it gives CSARGTGQYEQYF. V usage is TRBV20-1 and J usage is TRBJ2-7; 8 bases align to TRBD1. Germline CDR1 is DFQATT and CDR2 is SNEGSKA (reference sequence). The CDR3 consists of 13 residues. The ends lost 1 base at V and 4 bases at J; junction bases unmatched: 3.

The chain recombines TRBV5-1 with TRBJ2-6, with D uncertain. CDR1 SGHRS and CDR2 YFSETQ come from the germline V gene. V dropped 6 bases and J dropped 0 bases, with 7 bases sitting between them. The CDR3 loop spans 14 amino acids. CDR3 nucleotides: TGCGCCAGCACCCGGTCCTCTGGGGCCAACGTCCTGACTTTC. Protein sequence: CASTRSSGANVLTF.

The genes are TRBV21-1 and TRBJ1-1; no check of the table's D call, TRBD1, against the DNA was made. TRBV21-1 is labeled a pseudogene. The CDR3 consists of 16 residues. The CDR3 nucleotides read TGTGCCAGCAGCAATGGGTCCGGGACGGCGAACACTGAAGCTTTCTTT. It is translated as CASSNGSGTANTEAFF.

V and J are TRBV29-1 and TRBJ2-2, with D possibly TRBD2 on 5 matching bases. This CDR3 is 12 amino acids long. Trimming stripped 7 bases from V and 8 bases from J, with 14 bases between. In germline, CDR1 is SQVTM, CDR2 ANQGSEA. The CDR3 reads CSAAWRTGELFF. CDR3 nucleotide sequence: TGCAGCGCCGCCTGGAGGACGGGGGAGCTGTTTTTT.

The gene calls are TRBV10-3 and TRBJ2-2, with D possibly being TRBD1 (6 bases). The CDR3 runs 14 residues. Germline-derived CDR1 and CDR2 are ENHRY and SYGVKD. V gave up 3 bases and J gave up 4 bases, with 9 bases separating them. In DNA form, the CDR3 reads TGTGCCATCAGTGAACAGGGCGGCACCGGGGAGCTGTTTTTT. Translating it yields CAISEQGGTGELFF.

The J gene is TRBJ2-7, the V gene TRBV1. TRBV1 is flagged as a pseudogene. CDR3 length equals 16 residues. The CDR3 loop is CTSSQDRQRESYEQYF. CDR3 nucleotides: TGCACCAGCAGCCAAGATAGGCAGCGGGAGTCTTACGAGCAGTACTTC.

V usage is TRBV7-2 and J usage is TRBJ1-1, with unresolved D. Germline assignment: CDR1 SGHTA and CDR2 FQGNSA. Between the trimmed V and J ends, which lost 9 bases and 0 bases, there was a span of 8 bases. This CDR3 has 12 residues. The chain's CDR3 is CASTVLNTEAFF. The CDR3 region has the DNA TGTGCCAGTACAGTTTTGAACACTGAAGCTTTCTTT. Complete variable domain (other parts from reference TRBV7-2 and TRBJ1-1): GAGVSQSPSNKVTEKGKDVELRCDPISGHTALYWYRQSLGQGLEFLIYFQGNSAPDKSGLPSDRFSAERTGGSVSTLTIQRTQQEDSAVYLCASTVLNTEAFFGQGTRLTVV.

This sequence joins TRBV20-1 and TRBJ2-5; a weak D match, TRBD2 (5 bases). Germline-derived CDR1 and CDR2 are DFQATT and SNEGSKA (reference sequence). This CDR3 spans 13 amino acids. V lost 0 bases, J lost 1 base, and 6 bases lay in between. In nucleotides, the CDR3 is TGCAGTGCTAGAGAGCTAGCCCAAGAGACCCAGTACTTC. Amino acid sequence: CSARELAQETQYF.

This clonotype was seen only a few times. The genes are TRBV12-3 or TRBV12-4 and TRBJ1-2, with D hard to call. V dropped 5 bases and J dropped 8 bases, with 18 bases sitting between them. The CDR3 has 14 residues. The chain's CDR3 is CASSQRTARSGYTF. The CDR3 DNA reads as TGTGCCAGCAGTCAAAGGACGGCTAGGTCGGGCTACACCTTC.

This clonotype was detected only a few times. The genes are TRBV5-8 and TRBJ2-5, with 12 bases lining up with TRBD2. There are 16 residues in the CDR3. V lost 5 bases and J lost 4; bases outside the gene matches: 9. The germline V gene has CDR1 SGHTS and CDR2 YDEGEE. The CDR3 nucleotides read TGTGCCAGCAGTGCTCGACTAGCGGGAGAGGCAGAGACCCAGTACTTC. Translation: CASSARLAGEAETQYF.

The gene calls are TRBV15 and TRBJ2-7; 8 bases align to TRBD2. There are 15 residues in the CDR3. Germline V CDR1 and CDR2: LNHNV, YYDKDF (reference sequence). With 0 bases clipped from V and 3 bases from J, the junction kept 4 bases outside the gene matches. The CDR3 bases are TGTGCCACCAGCAGAGATAATAGCGGGAACTACGAGCAGTACTTC. Its protein product is CATSRDNSGNYEQYF.